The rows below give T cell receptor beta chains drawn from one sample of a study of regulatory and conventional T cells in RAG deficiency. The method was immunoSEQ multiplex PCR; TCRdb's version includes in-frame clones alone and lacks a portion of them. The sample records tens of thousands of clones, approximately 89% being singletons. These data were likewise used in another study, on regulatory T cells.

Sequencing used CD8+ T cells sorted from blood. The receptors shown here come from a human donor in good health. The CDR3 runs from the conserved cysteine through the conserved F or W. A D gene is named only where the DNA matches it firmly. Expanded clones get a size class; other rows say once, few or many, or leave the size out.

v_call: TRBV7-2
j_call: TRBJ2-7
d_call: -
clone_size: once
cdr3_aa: CASSPQFGTYEQYF
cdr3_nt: TGTGCCAGCAGCCCTCAGTTTGGGACCTACGAGCAGTACTTC

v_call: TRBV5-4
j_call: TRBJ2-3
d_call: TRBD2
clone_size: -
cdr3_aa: CASSQGLAGGSDTQYF
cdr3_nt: TGTGCCAGCAGCCAAGGACTAGCGGGGGGCTCAGATACGCAGTATTTT

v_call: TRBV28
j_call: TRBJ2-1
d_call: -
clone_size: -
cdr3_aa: CASSFPDEGYNEQFF
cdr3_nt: TGTGCCAGCAGTTTTCCCGACGAAGGGTACAATGAGCAGTTCTTC

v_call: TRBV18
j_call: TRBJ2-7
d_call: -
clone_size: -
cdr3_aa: CASSPTETYEQYF
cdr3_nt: TGTGCCAGCTCACCAACAGAAACCTACGAGCAGTACTTC

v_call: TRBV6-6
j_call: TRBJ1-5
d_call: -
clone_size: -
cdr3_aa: CASSTIAGNQPQHF
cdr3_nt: TGTGCCAGCAGTACGATCGCAGGGAATCAGCCCCAGCATTTT

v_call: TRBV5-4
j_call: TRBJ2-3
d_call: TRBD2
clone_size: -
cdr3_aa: CASSLFPTSGFTDTQYF
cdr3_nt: TGTGCCAGCAGCTTGTTCCCGACTAGCGGGTTCACAGATACGCAGTATTTT

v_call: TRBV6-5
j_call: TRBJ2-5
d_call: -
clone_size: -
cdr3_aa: CASTDGETQYF
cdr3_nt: TGTGCCAGCACAGACGGGGAGACCCAGTACTTC

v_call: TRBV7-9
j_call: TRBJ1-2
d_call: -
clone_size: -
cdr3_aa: CASSLLWALGGYTF
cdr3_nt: TGTGCCAGCAGCTTATTGTGGGCCCTGGGGGGCTACACCTTC

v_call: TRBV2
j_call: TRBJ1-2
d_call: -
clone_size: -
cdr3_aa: CASTPTMGHKSSHGYTF
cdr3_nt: TGTGCCAGCACCCCCACGATGGGGCACAAGAGTTCCCACGGCTACACCTTC

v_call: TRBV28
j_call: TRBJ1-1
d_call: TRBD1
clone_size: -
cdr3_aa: CASSPMTGRTEAFF
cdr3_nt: TGTGCCAGCAGTCCGATGACAGGGAGGACTGAAGCTTTCTTT

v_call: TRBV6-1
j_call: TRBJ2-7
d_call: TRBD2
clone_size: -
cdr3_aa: CASSESRGLAGGGEQYF
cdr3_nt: TGTGCCAGCAGTGAGTCTCGGGGGCTAGCGGGAGGGGGCGAGCAGTACTTC

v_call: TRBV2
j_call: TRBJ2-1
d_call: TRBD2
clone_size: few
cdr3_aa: CASSEASGRVRRQFF
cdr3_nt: TGTGCCAGCAGTGAGGCTAGCGGGAGAGTACGGCGGCAGTTCTTC

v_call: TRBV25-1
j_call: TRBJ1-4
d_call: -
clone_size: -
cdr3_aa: CASSDGPQATNEKLFF
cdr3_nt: TGTGCCAGCAGTGATGGCCCTCAAGCAACTAATGAAAAACTGTTTTTT

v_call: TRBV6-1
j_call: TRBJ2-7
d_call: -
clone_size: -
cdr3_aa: CASSAWGAGSYEQYF
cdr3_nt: TGTGCCAGCAGTGCCTGGGGGGCCGGCTCCTACGAGCAGTACTTC

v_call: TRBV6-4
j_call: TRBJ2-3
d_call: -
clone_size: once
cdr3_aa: CASASPDTQYF
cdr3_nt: TGTGCCAGCGCCTCTCCAGATACGCAGTATTTT

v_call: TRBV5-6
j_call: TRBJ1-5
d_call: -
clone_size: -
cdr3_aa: CASSWQAGDNQPQHF
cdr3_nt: TGTGCCAGCAGCTGGCAGGCGGGCGACAATCAGCCCCAGCATTTT

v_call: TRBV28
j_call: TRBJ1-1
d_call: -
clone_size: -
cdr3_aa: CASTGGNTEAFF
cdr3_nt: TGTGCCAGCACCGGGGGGAACACTGAAGCTTTCTTT

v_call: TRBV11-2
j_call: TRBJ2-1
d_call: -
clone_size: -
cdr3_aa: CASSLSGGRLNEQFF
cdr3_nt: TGTGCCAGCAGCTTATCGGGGGGCCGCCTGAATGAGCAGTTCTTC

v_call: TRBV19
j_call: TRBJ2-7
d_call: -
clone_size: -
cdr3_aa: CASSSGYEQYF
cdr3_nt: TGTGCCAGTAGTTCAGGGTACGAGCAGTACTTC

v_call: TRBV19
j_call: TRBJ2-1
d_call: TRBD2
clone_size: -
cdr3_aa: CASPRGDEQFF
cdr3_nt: TGTGCCAGTCCGCGGGGGGATGAGCAGTTCTTC